What follows is one T cell receptor beta chain and its context. Its antigen is as yet unknown. The V end was cut by 6 bases, the J end by 0 bases, with 15 bases between. CDR3 size: 17 residues. The source of the sample is a study of response to subunit inactivated influenza vaccine. Whole-study results and caveats: Each seasonal influenza vaccination recruits few new T cells, the authors suggested.

Via MiXCR, TCRdb re-called the RT-PCR reads, giving one row per CDR3 protein. The table shows a few hundred thousand distinct CDR3 sequences, with 14% occurring only once. This chain links TRBV12-3 or TRBV12-4 with TRBJ2-6; perhaps TRBD1 as D (5 bases). This TCR was recovered from a man over 45 who received an inactivated influenza vaccine. The starting material was PBMCs from blood, obtained 11 to 12 days after vaccination. The CDR3 spells CASRATATLSGANVLTF. The CDR3 nucleotides are TGTGCCAGCAGGGCGACAGCCACCCTCTCTGGGGCCAACGTCCTGACTTTC.